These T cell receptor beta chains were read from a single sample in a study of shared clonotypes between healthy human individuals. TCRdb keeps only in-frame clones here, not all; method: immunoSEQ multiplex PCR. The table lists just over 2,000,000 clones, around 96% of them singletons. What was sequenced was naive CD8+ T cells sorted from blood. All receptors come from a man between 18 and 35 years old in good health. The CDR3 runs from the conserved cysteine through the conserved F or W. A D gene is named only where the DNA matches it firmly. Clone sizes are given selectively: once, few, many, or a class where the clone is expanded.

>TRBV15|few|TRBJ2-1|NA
TGTGCCACCAGCAGAGATCGGAACAGCTACAATGAGCAGTTCTTC
CATSRDRNSYNEQFF
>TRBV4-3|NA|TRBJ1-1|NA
TGCGCCAGCAACCCGTATGTGGGGCACACTGAAGCTTTCTTT
CASNPYVGHTEAFF
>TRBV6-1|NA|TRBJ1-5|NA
TGTGCCAGCTCGGGGGGGCAGTTCCTTCAGCCCCAGCATTTT
CASSGGQFLQPQHF
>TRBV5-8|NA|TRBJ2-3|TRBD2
TGTGCCAGCAGCTTAAGCGGGAGGACAGATACGCAGTATTTT
CASSLSGRTDTQYF
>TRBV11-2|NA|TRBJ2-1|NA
TGTGCCAGCAGCTTAGTCTGGAAGAGCTCCTACAATGAGCAGTTCTTC
CASSLVWKSSYNEQFF
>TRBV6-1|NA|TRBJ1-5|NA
TGTGCCAGCAGTGAAGTGGTCCTCCGGTCCAGTCAGCCCCAGCATTTT
CASSEVVLRSSQPQHF
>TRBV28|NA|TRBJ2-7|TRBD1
TGTGCCAGCAGTTTGGGGGACAGGGGAACCAACGAGCAGTACTTC
CASSLGDRGTNEQYF
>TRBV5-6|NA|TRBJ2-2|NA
TGTGCCAGCAGCCCTCAGTTCTCGGGGGGCGGACACGGGGAGCTGTTTTTT
CASSPQFSGGGHGELFF
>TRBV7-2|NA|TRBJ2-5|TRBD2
TGTGCCAGCAGCTTTAGCAGCGGGATTGGGGAGACCCAGTACTTC
CASSFSSGIGETQYF
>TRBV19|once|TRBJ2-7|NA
TGTGCCAGTAGCCCGGCGCAGGGTGCCTACGAGCAGTACTTC
CASSPAQGAYEQYF
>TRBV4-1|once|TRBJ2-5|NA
TGCGCCAGCAGCCAAGATCGGGCTAAGGGGGGGAAAGAGACCCAGTACTTC
CASSQDRAKGGKETQYF
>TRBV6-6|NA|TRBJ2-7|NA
TGTGCCAGCAGTTTGGGGGATTTTAGGGCCTACGAGCAGTACTTC
CASSLGDFRAYEQYF
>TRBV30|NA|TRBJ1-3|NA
TGTGCCTGGAGCCCCGCAGCCGCTGGAAACACCATATATTTT
CAWSPAAAGNTIYF
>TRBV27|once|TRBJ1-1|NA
TGTGCCAGCAGACAAACCCTAGGGGTGGGCACTGAAGCTTTCTTT
CASRQTLGVGTEAFF
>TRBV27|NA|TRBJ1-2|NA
TGTGCCAGCAGTTTGGTTGTGGGGGGTGTTGGCTACACCTTC
CASSLVVGGVGYTF
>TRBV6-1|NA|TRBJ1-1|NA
TGTGCCACCTGCATTCTCGGGTTAACTGAAGCTTTCTTT
CATCILGLTEAFF
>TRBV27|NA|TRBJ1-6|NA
TGTGCCAGCAGTTTTTCTGGGGGGAATTCACCCCTCCACTTT
CASSFSGGNSPLHF
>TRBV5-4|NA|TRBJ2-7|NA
TGTGCCAGCAGCTTTGAAGGGGCGCTCGAGCAGTACTTC
CASSFEGALEQYF
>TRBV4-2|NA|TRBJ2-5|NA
TGTGCCAGCAAAGGAGGGCTCGAGACCCAGTACTTC
CASKGGLETQYF
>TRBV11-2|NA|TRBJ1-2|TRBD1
TGTGCCAGCAGCTTAGAAGACAGGGATGGCGGCTACACCTTC
CASSLEDRDGGYTF
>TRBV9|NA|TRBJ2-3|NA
TGTGCCAGCAGCGTAGGGGTGACCAGTACCGATACGCAGTATTTT
CASSVGVTSTDTQYF
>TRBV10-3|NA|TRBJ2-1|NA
TGTGCCATCAGTGGCGAGACAGGCTCCTACAATGAGCAGTTCTTC
CAISGETGSYNEQFF
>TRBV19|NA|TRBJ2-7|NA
TGTGCCAGTAACGAATACAGGACCCCGTTCTCCTACGAGCAGTACTTC
CASNEYRTPFSYEQYF